This TCR beta chain was sequenced for a study of cytomegalovirus exposure and HLA in healthy donors. Study findings and constraints: Published work reported that the classifier diagnosed cytomegalovirus status with high specificity and sensitivity.

Trimming removed 1 base from V and 7 bases from J, with 14 bases in between. CDR1 and CDR2 from the germline V gene are MNHNS and SASEGT. This CDR3 region has 15 residues. Repertoires were generated with immunoSEQ multiplex PCR, while TCRdb's copy carries only in-frame clones and drops some. The data contain 100,000 to 150,000 clones, approximately 94% of them seen just once; the ten biggest clones take up 1% to 1.5%. On this clone itself: Its antigen remains unknown.

The sample comprised PBMCs. The chain has TRBV6-1 and TRBJ1-5, with no clear D. This sequence was found in a woman aged 18-29 years in good health and CMV-seronegative. Here the CDR3 reads CASSEVPGWQQPQHF. The CDR3 DNA reads TGTGCCAGCAGTGAAGTACCAGGATGGCAGCAGCCCCAGCATTTT.